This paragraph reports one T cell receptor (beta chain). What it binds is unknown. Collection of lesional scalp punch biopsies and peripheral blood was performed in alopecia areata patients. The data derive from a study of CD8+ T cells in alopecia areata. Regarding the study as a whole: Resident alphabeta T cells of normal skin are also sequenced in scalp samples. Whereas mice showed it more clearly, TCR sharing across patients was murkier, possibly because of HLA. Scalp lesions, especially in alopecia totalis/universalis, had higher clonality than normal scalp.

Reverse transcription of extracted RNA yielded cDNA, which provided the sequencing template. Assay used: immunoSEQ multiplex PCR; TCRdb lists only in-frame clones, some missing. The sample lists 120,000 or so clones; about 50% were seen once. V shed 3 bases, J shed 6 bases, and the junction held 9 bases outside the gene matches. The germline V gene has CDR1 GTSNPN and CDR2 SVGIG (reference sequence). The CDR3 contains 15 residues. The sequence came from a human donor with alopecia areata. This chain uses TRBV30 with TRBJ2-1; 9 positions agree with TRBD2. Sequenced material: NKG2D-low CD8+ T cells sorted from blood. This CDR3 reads CAWRAGGPVFNEQFF. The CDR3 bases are TGTGCCTGGAGGGCGGGAGGGCCGGTCTTCAATGAGCAGTTCTTC.